Listed here are 13 T cell receptor beta chains from one sample, sequenced in a study of CD4 T cells in relation to SARS-CoV-2 and coronaviruses. Unexposed donor CD4+ T cells date from about 2011-2018, before the COVID-19 pandemic. Isolation of CD4+ T cells took place after nine to ten days in culture. Some clones are missing from TCRdb's copy, which holds only in-frame ones; the method was immunoSEQ multiplex PCR. The repertoire holds approximately 16,000 clones, with about 84% as singletons. These receptors have no identified antigens. Sequenced sample: CD4+ T cells from PBMCs, cultured in vitro. These receptors all come from a human donor in good health.

This clone was observed a few times. The V call is TRBV5-1, the J call TRBJ2-7; D is possibly TRBD2 (6 bases). V lost 0 bases and J lost 2, with 12 bases in between. The CDR3 has 15 amino acids. Germline V gene sequence: CDR1 SGHRS, CDR2 YFSETQ. In DNA form, the CDR3 reads TGCGCCAGCAGCTTGGCCCGGGGACTTCCCTACGAGCAGTACTTC. Its translation: CASSLARGLPYEQYF.

The gene calls are TRBV19 and TRBJ1-1; D might be TRBD1 (5 bases). The CDR3 consists of 12 residues. Germline assignment: CDR1 LNHDA and CDR2 SQIVND (reference sequence). V was pared by 6 bases and J by 7 bases, with 12 bases between. In DNA, the CDR3 is TGTGCCAGTAGCCGCCCGGGGGGTGAAGCTTTCTTT. It specifies CASSRPGGEAFF. Full variable domain (remainder filled in from reference TRBV19 and TRBJ1-1): DGGITQSPKYLFRKEGQNVTLSCEQNLNHDAMYWYRQDPGQGLRLIYYSQIVNDFQKGDIAEGYSVSREKKESFPLTVTSAQKNPTAFYLCASSRPGGEAFFGQGTRLTVV.

The V and J genes are TRBV20-1 and TRBJ2-2; tentatively, D is TRBD1 (6 bases). Looked up from germline, CDR1 is DFQATT and CDR2 is SNEGSKA (reference sequence). V shed 3 bases and J shed 2 bases, with 13 bases lying between them. This CDR3 region has 15 residues. DNA for the CDR3: TGCAGTGCTAGTTCGTCGGGACAAAACACCGGGGAGCTGTTTTTT. Residues: CSASSSGQNTGELFF.

V and J are TRBV27 and TRBJ2-7, with D possibly called TRBD1 or TRBD2 (5 bases each). Trimming took 5 bases from V and 3 from J, leaving 17 bases between them. The CDR3 is 15 residues long. Germline CDR1 and CDR2: MNHEY and SMNVEV (reference sequence). CDR3 amino acids: CASSPIEGTIYEQYF. The CDR3 bases are TGTGCCAGCAGTCCCATAGAGGGGACCATCTACGAGCAGTACTTC.

The rearrangement joins TRBV12-5 to TRBJ1-3; D may be TRBD1 (5 bases). This CDR3 contains 18 residues. Trimming took 2 bases from V and 0 from J, leaving 17 bases between them. The germline V gene encodes CDR1 LGHNT and CDR2 FRNRAP. The CDR3 protein is CASGLPTAGRNSGNTIYF. CDR3 bases: TGTGCTAGTGGTTTGCCAACGGCGGGACGGAACTCTGGAAACACCATATATTTT.

J is TRBJ1-2 and V is TRBV7-8; 8 bases fit TRBD1. The CDR3 is 16 amino acids. Germline V gene data show CDR1 as SGHVS and CDR2 as FQNEAQ. Germline trimming cut 5 bases from V and 4 bases from J; bases unmatched to any gene: 12. The CDR3 DNA reads as TGTGCCAGCAGCGCCTTGGACAGGGCTGGAAGCTATGGCTACACCTTC. Encoded protein: CASSALDRAGSYGYTF.

The rearrangement links TRBV20-1 to TRBJ1-4, with a tentative D call TRBD1 (5 bases). Germline V gene data show CDR1 as DFQATT and CDR2 as SNEGSKA (reference sequence). V was pared by 6 bases and J by 12 bases, with 14 bases between. The CDR3 is 11 residues long. The CDR3 DNA follows: TGCAGTGCAAGGGACCTCCACCAACTGTTTTTT. This gives the protein CSARDLHQLFF.

V gene TRBV30 combines with J gene TRBJ2-3; 7 nucleotides align to TRBD2. The J segment lost 2 bases and the V segment lost 0 bases, leaving 2 bases of the junction unmatched. Germline V gene data show CDR1 as GTSNPN and CDR2 as SVGIG (reference sequence). The CDR3 consists of 14 residues. CDR3: CAWSVGGTTDTQYF. The CDR3 coding sequence is TGTGCCTGGAGTGTGGGGGGGACCACAGATACGCAGTATTTT. Drawing the rest from reference TRBV30 and TRBJ2-3, the complete variable domain is SQTIHQWPATLVQPVGSPLSLECTVEGTSNPNLYWYRQAAGRGLQLLFYSVGIGQISSEVPQNLSASRPQDRQFILSSKKLLLSDSGFYLCAWSVGGTTDTQYFGPGTRLTVL.

The V call is TRBV5-1, the J call TRBJ1-4; D remains ambiguous. Germline-derived CDR1 and CDR2 are SGHRS and YFSETQ. The CDR3 runs 18 residues. The V end lost 0 bases, the J end lost 3 bases, and 18 bases lay between the germline ends. The CDR3 bases are TGCGCCAGCAGCTTGGTGCTCCCCTCTGGCCTTGCTAATGAAAAACTGTTTTTT. Residues: CASSLVLPSGLANEKLFF.

This clone was recorded once. The CDR3 is CASSPGTGDTQYF. The DNA for the CDR3 is TGTGCCAGCTCACCAGGGACCGGGGATACGCAGTATTTT. This rearrangement joins TRBV18 to TRBJ2-3; D might be TRBD1 or TRBD2, each matching 5 bases. Germline CDR1 reads KGHSH; CDR2 reads LQKENI. The CDR3 consists of 13 residues. V shed 2 bases and J shed 6 bases, with 9 bases lying between them.

J is TRBJ2-1 and V is TRBV30; TRBD2 matches at 8 bases. V was pared by 1 base and J by 5 bases, with 7 bases of the junction left unmatched. In germline, CDR1 is GTSNPN, CDR2 SVGIG (reference sequence). The CDR3 spans 15 residues. CDR3 protein: CAWSGREGFHNEQFF. The CDR3 DNA reads TGTGCCTGGAGTGGACGGGAGGGGTTCCACAATGAGCAGTTCTTC.

This chain connects TRBV12-3 or TRBV12-4 to TRBJ2-7, with D maybe TRBD2 (5 bases). The V and J ends lost 6 bases and 6 bases respectively, with 12 bases between them. The CDR3 runs to 12 residues. The CDR3 DNA sequence: TGTGCCAGCAGGGTGGACTTCTCCGAGCAGTACTTC. Protein: CASRVDFSEQYF.

The rearrangement uses TRBV5-5 and TRBJ2-5, with D perhaps TRBD1 (5 bases). With 4 bases removed from V and 5 bases from J, the gap between germline ends came to 18 bases. Germline V gene data show CDR1 as SGHKS and CDR2 as YYEKEE (reference sequence). CDR3 size: 15 residues. CDR3 protein: CASSPTVGLGETQYF. The CDR3 coding sequence is TGTGCCAGCAGCCCGACGGTGGGGCTGGGGGAGACCCAGTACTTC.